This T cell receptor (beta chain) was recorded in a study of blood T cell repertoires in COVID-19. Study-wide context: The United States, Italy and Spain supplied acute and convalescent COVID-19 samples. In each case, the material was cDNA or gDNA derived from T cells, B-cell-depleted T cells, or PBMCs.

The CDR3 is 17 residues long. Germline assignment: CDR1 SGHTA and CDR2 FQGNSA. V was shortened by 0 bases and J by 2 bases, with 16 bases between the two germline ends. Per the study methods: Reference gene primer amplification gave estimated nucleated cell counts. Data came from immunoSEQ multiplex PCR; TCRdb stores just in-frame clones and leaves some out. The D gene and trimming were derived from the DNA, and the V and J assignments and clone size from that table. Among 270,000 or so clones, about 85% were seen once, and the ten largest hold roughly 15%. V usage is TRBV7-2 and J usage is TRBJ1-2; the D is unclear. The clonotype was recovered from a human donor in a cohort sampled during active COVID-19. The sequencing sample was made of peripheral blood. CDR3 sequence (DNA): TGTGCCAGCAGCTTAGCATGGATAACAGATACAAACTATGGCTACACCTTC. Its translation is CASSLAWITDTNYGYTF.